What follows are 12 T cell receptor beta chains derived from one specimen sequenced in a study of blood T cells in healthy people across ages. A second PCR, run for roughly 7 to 11 cycles, used a sample-barcoded 5' primer plus a J-beta primer mix. TCRdb re-called the 5' RACE reads with MiXCR, one entry per CDR3 protein. The sample holds approximately 580,000 distinct CDR3 sequences, 24% seen once. This same sample was also taken into another study, of T cells of mothers and their children.

The material sequenced was blood. The receptors were gathered from a boy aged 5-17 years in good health.

This clonotype has just a few counts. The chain recombines TRBV9 with TRBJ2-6; D not resolved. Deletions cut 0 bases from V and 0 bases from J, with 16 bases between. Germline assignment: CDR1 SGDLS and CDR2 YYNGEE. The CDR3 spans 19 residues. The CDR3 loop reads CASSVAMMGSASGANVLTF. DNA for the CDR3: TGTGCCAGCAGCGTAGCTATGATGGGATCGGCCTCTGGGGCCAACGTCCTGACTTTC.

A remark on this clonotype: The conserved phenylalanine or tryptophan normally closing the CDR3 is absent here, so this likely arose from a read error. This chain uses TRBV7-9 with TRBJ2-7, with TRBD1 matching 8 bases. The ends lost 5 bases at V and 4 bases at J; junction bases unmatched: 7. Germline CDR1 is SEHNR and CDR2 is FQNEAQ (reference sequence). This CDR3 spans 14 amino acids. CDR3 residues: CASSQAGQGYEQYS. The CDR3 nucleotides are TGTGCCAGCAGCCAAGCAGGACAGGGTTACGAGCAGTACTCC.

This clonotype was observed a handful of times. The chain recombines TRBV5-6 with TRBJ2-7, with 7 bases fitting TRBD1. The CDR3 spans 15 residues. Germline V gene data show CDR1 as SGHDT and CDR2 as YYEEEE. After removal of 0 bases from V and 4 bases from J, the junction contained 7 bases not matched to a gene. The CDR3 protein is CASSLGQGEGYEQYF. The CDR3 DNA reads TGTGCCAGCAGCTTGGGACAGGGCGAGGGGTACGAGCAGTACTTC. Full variable domain (outside the CDR3, taken from reference TRBV5-6 and TRBJ2-7): DAGVTQSPTHLIKTRGQQVTLRCSPKSGHDTVSWYQQALGQGPQFIFQYYEEEERQRGNFPDRFSGHQFPNYSSELNVNALLLGDSALYLCASSLGQGEGYEQYFGPGTRLTVT.

The rearrangement joins TRBV20-1 to TRBJ2-1; 9 nucleotides agree with TRBD1. This CDR3 is built from 14 residues. Germline loops: CDR1 DFQATT, CDR2 SNEGSKA (reference sequence). The CDR3 coding sequence is TGCAGCGCTCGGACAGGGGAGGAGGTTAATGAGCAGTTCTTC. Translated, it gives CSARTGEEVNEQFF.

The J gene is TRBJ2-6, the V gene TRBV30, with unresolved D. V was shortened by 1 base and J by 10 bases, with 8 bases between the two germline ends. Germline V gene data show CDR1 as GTSNPN and CDR2 as SVGIG (reference sequence). This CDR3 comprises 12 residues. The chain's CDR3 is CAWSGTTNVLTF. The DNA for the CDR3 is TGTGCCTGGAGTGGTACAACTAACGTCCTGACTTTC.

This clonotype was found a few times. The gene calls are TRBV20-1 and TRBJ1-6; D gene ambiguous. Germline loops: CDR1 DFQATT, CDR2 SNEGSKA (reference sequence). Trimming left V 1 base short and J 7 bases short, with 5 bases between. This CDR3 is 12 amino acids long. The CDR3 reads CSARAANSPLHF. CDR3 in DNA: TGCAGTGCTAGAGCTGCCAATTCACCCCTCCACTTT.

The chain is built from TRBV28 and TRBJ1-5; D uncertain. Germline CDR1 and CDR2: MDHEN and SYDVKM. Trimming stripped 6 bases from V and 5 bases from J, with 20 bases between. This CDR3 is 16 amino acids long. In DNA, the CDR3 is TGTGCCAGCAGGGGTCAGTTTGGAGGGCGGTATCAGCCCCAGCATTTT. Translating gives CASRGQFGGRYQPQHF.

This clonotype was counted only a few times. The V gene is TRBV29-1, the J gene TRBJ2-5, with TRBD2 matching 13 bases. Near its end, the DNA agrees better with TRBJ2-7, so the J call may be wrong. The germline gives CDR1 SQVTM, CDR2 ANQGSEA. CDR3 size: 15 residues. The CDR3 is CSVEATSGRTYEQYF. As DNA, the CDR3 is TGCAGCGTTGAAGCGACTAGCGGGAGGACCTACGAGCAGTACTTC.

The table lists this clonotype with a few counts. The CDR3: CSVAGRGGNEQFF. CDR3 in DNA: TGCAGCGTTGCGGGCAGGGGTGGCAATGAGCAGTTCTTC. The chain carries TRBV29-1 and TRBJ2-1, with D tentatively TRBD1 (6 bases). There are 13 residues in the CDR3. V was clipped by 4 bases and J by 6 bases, with 13 bases between them. The germline V gene encodes CDR1 SQVTM and CDR2 ANQGSEA.

The V call is TRBV12-3 or TRBV12-4, the J call TRBJ2-4, with a tentative D call TRBD1 (7 bases). CDR3 size: 14 residues. Trimming left V 4 bases short and J 1 base short, with 8 bases between. CDR3 region: CASSSGGAKNIQYF. The CDR3 DNA reads TGTGCCAGCAGTTCAGGGGGGGCCAAAAACATTCAGTACTTC.

The chain combines TRBV7-2 with TRBJ2-3; 12 bases agree with TRBD2. Germline V gene data show CDR1 as SGHTA and CDR2 as FQGNSA. The CDR3 has 12 amino acids. J gave up 14 bases and V 3 bases, and 3 bases lay outside the gene matches. In nucleotides, the CDR3 is TGTGCCAGCAGCTTTTCTAGCGGGGGGGTGTATTTT. It codes for CASSFSSGGVYF.

This chain links TRBV28 with TRBJ1-2; D uncertain. The length of the CDR3 is 13 residues. The germline V gene has CDR1 MDHEN and CDR2 SYDVKM. Trimming removed 4 bases at V and 8 bases at J, with 14 bases between. CDR3 in DNA: TGTGCCAGCAGTTCCCCACACGGACGGGGCTACACCTTC. Residues: CASSSPHGRGYTF.